These T cell receptor beta chains were read from a single sample in a study of blood T cells in healthy people across ages. A single record per CDR3 protein comes from TCRdb applying MiXCR to the 5' RACE reads. The sample contains around 1,100,000 distinct CDR3 sequences, about two fifths of which appear only once. The sequenced sample was blood. All receptors come from a man younger than 35 in good health. CDR3s include the opening cysteine and the closing phenylalanine or tryptophan. A D gene is named only where the DNA matches it firmly. The size of a clone is reported for some rows only, either as once, few or many, or as a class for expanded clones.

D,V,J,size,DNA,CDR3
-,TRBV12-5,TRBJ2-3,once,TGTGCTAGTGGGACGGGACCCAGCACAGATACGCAGTATTTT,CASGTGPSTDTQYF
TRBD1,TRBV9,TRBJ2-1,-,TGTGCCAGCAGCTCCGGGGACAGGAGCTCCTACAATGAGCAGTTCTTC,CASSSGDRSSYNEQFF
TRBD2,TRBV20-1,TRBJ2-3,-,TGCAGTGCTAGAGATGAGGTTCCAGCGGGGGAAAGCACAGATACGCAGTATTTT,CSARDEVPAGESTDTQYF
-,TRBV4-3,TRBJ2-2,-,TGCGCCAGCAGCCAAGATCAGGGGGGGACCTACACCGGGGAGCTGTTTTTT,CASSQDQGGTYTGELFF
-,TRBV4-3,TRBJ2-7,many,TGCGCCAGCAGCCAAGATCGGAGGGGTAGGAACGAGCAGTACTTC,CASSQDRRGRNEQYF
TRBD1,TRBV5-1,TRBJ2-7,few,TGCGCCAGCAGCTCTACCGGGACAGGGGCCTACGAGCAGTACTTC,CASSSTGTGAYEQYF
TRBD1,TRBV9,TRBJ2-5,-,TGTGCCAGCAGCGTAGAGGGACAGGGGCCCATGTACTTC,CASSVEGQGPMYF
-,TRBV6-6,TRBJ1-2,-,TGTGCCAGCCACTACAGCCTCTTCTATGGCTACACCTTC,CASHYSLFYGYTF
-,TRBV2,TRBJ1-5,-,TGTGCCAGCAACGGACAGAACAATCAGCCCCAGCATTTT,CASNGQNNQPQHF
-,TRBV20-1,TRBJ1-2,-,TGCAGCTGGAAGGAGTCCTCTAACTATGGCTACACCTTC,CSWKESSNYGYTF
-,TRBV20-1,TRBJ1-3,-,TGCAGTGCTAGACCGGGACGGAGCTCTGGAAACACCATATATTTT,CSARPGRSSGNTIYF
-,TRBV4-1,TRBJ2-1,-,TGCGCCAGCAGCCCCCCGGACCGTTCGGAGCAGTTCTTC,CASSPPDRSEQFF
-,TRBV27,TRBJ1-5,few,TGTGCCAGCAGTTTTCCCCGGGGGACTCAGCCCCAGCATTTT,CASSFPRGTQPQHF
TRBD1,TRBV12-3/TRBV12-4,TRBJ2-3,-,TGTGCCAGCAGTTTATTGGGACAGAAGATAGATACGCAGTATTTT,CASSLLGQKIDTQYF
-,TRBV20-1,TRBJ2-3,-,TGCAGTGCTGTATGGGGTACGCAGTATTTT,CSAVWGTQYF
-,TRBV4-3,TRBJ1-6,-,TGCGCCAGCAGCGAACATTTGGGGGTTTCCTATAATTCACCCCTCCACTTT,CASSEHLGVSYNSPLHF
TRBD1,TRBV7-2,TRBJ2-5,few,TGTGCCAGCAGCTTTGACAGGGAGTCGGGAGAGACCCAGTACTTC,CASSFDRESGETQYF
-,TRBV20-1,TRBJ1-2,-,TGCAGTGCTAGAGGACGGGGGAAACTAACTAACTATGGCTACACCTTC,CSARGRGKLTNYGYTF
-,TRBV29-1,TRBJ1-2,-,TGCAGCGTTGGAATTGACGGACATACAATAGGCTACACCTTC,CSVGIDGHTIGYTF
TRBD1,TRBV28,TRBJ2-2,-,TGTGCCGACAGCGGAGGAGACAGGGTAAAAACCGGGGAGCTGTTTTTT,CADSGGDRVKTGELFF
-,TRBV7-7,TRBJ2-1,-,TGTGCTAGCAGCCCAGGGGTAGCGGGTCGTGAGCAGTTCTTC,CASSPGVAGREQFF
-,TRBV12-3/TRBV12-4,TRBJ2-5,-,TGTGCCAGCAGTTTATCGGCAGGCGGGACCCAGTACTTC,CASSLSAGGTQYF
TRBD1,TRBV12-3/TRBV12-4,TRBJ1-2,-,TGTGCCAGCAGTTTAGCGCTCTCGACAGGGGACGCGGGTGGCCACACCTTC,CASSLALSTGDAGGHTF
TRBD1,TRBV6-5,TRBJ2-1,-,TGTGCCAGCAGTTACGGAACAGGGGGTAGCTCCTACAATGAGCAGTTCTTC,CASSYGTGGSSYNEQFF
-,TRBV6-1,TRBJ1-5,-,TGTGCCAGCAGTGAAGGCCGCAGGGCTCTGAGGCAGCCCCAGCATTTT,CASSEGRRALRQPQHF
-,TRBV24-1,TRBJ2-2,-,TGTGCCACCAGACAGGGAGGAAACGGGGAGCTGTTTTTT,CATRQGGNGELFF
-,TRBV9,TRBJ2-4,-,TGTGCCAGCAGCCCGGACGTCCTAGCCAAAAACATTCAGTACTTC,CASSPDVLAKNIQYF
TRBD1,TRBV7-9,TRBJ1-4,-,TGTGCCAGCAACGACAGGGGGGATAATGAAAAACTGTTTTTT,CASNDRGDNEKLFF